A selection of T cell receptor beta chains follows, all from one sample in a study of T cell changes during pregnancy in multiple sclerosis. Repertoires were generated with immunoSEQ multiplex PCR, while TCRdb's copy carries only in-frame clones and drops some. The sample lists about 30,000 clones, roughly 91% seen once, with 3% to 4% in the top ten. Sequenced here: CD4+ T cells from peripheral blood mononuclear cells, sampled in the first trimester of pregnancy. Every receptor here comes from a female donor in good health, enrolled as a control in a pregnancy study. Each CDR3 is given with its conserved first and last residue. A D gene is named only where the DNA matches it firmly. Clone size is given for some rows only: seen once, a few or many times, or a class if the clone is expanded.

>TRBV6-1|TRBJ2-7|TRBD2|-
TGTGCCAGCGGAGGGACTAGCGGGAGCTACGAGCAGTACTTC
CASGGTSGSYEQYF
>TRBV30|TRBJ1-5|-|few
TGTGCCTGGAGTTGGCAGGACAATCAGCCCCAGCATTTT
CAWSWQDNQPQHF
>TRBV18|TRBJ2-7|TRBD2|-
TGTGCCAGCTCACTAGCTAGCGGAACCTACGAGCAGTACTTC
CASSLASGTYEQYF
>TRBV5-1|TRBJ1-3|-|-
TGCGCCAGCAGCTTGGAACAGGGAGGGTGGTCTGGAAACACCATATATTTT
CASSLEQGGWSGNTIYF
>TRBV9|TRBJ1-1|-|-
TGTGCCAGCAGCCCTCGGGAGGGGACGAACACTGAAGCTTTCTTT
CASSPREGTNTEAFF
>TRBV5-4|TRBJ2-5|TRBD1|-
TGTGCCAGCAGCCTAGGGGGCTTAAAAGAGACCCAGTACTTC
CASSLGGLKETQYF
>TRBV4-2|TRBJ2-1|-|-
TGTGCCAGCAGCCAAGATCGGAATAGCGGCTCCTACAATGAGCAGTTCTTC
CASSQDRNSGSYNEQFF
>TRBV28|TRBJ2-7|-|-
TGTGCCAGCAGTTCCCGGGGCGGGGACTCCTACGAGCAGTACTTC
CASSSRGGDSYEQYF
>TRBV2|TRBJ1-3|-|-
TGTGCCAGCAGTTCCCGGACAGTGCCAGGAAACACCATATATTTT
CASSSRTVPGNTIYF
>TRBV7-9|TRBJ2-2|-|once
TGTGCCAGCAGCTTCTTTCTGGGGGCAGGGAACACCGGGGAGCTGTTTTTT
CASSFFLGAGNTGELFF
>TRBV7-9|TRBJ1-6|-|-
TGTGCCAGCAGCTTTTTCGGTGCCTATAATTCACCCCTCCACTTT
CASSFFGAYNSPLHF
>TRBV6-5|TRBJ1-6|TRBD1|few
TGTGCCAGCAGGATCCAGGGGGTAAATTCACCCCTCCACTTT
CASRIQGVNSPLHF
>TRBV19|TRBJ2-7|-|-
TGTGCCAGTAGTGAGGACAGCTCCTACGAGCAGTACTTC
CASSEDSSYEQYF
>TRBV6-6|TRBJ1-1|-|-
TGTGCCAGCAGTTCCAGTTACCCTGGGAGAACTGAAGCTTTCTTT
CASSSSYPGRTEAFF
>TRBV5-4|TRBJ2-7|TRBD1|-
TGTGCCAGCAGCTTGGAAACAGGGGGCTACGAGCAGTACTTC
CASSLETGGYEQYF
>TRBV28|TRBJ2-2|-|-
TGTGCCAGCAGTCATACAGGGCCGGGCACCGGGGAGCTGTTTTTT
CASSHTGPGTGELFF
>TRBV6-1|TRBJ1-5|-|-
TGTGCCAGCAGTGGAGGAGACGACTATCAGCCCCAGCATTTT
CASSGGDDYQPQHF
>TRBV28|TRBJ2-3|TRBD1|-
TGTGCCAGCAGTCTGACAGGGGTGACAGATACGCAGTATTTT
CASSLTGVTDTQYF
>TRBV5-3|TRBJ2-7|TRBD1|-
TGTGCCAGAAGCTGCACAGGGGGCGGTCCCTACGAGCAGTACTTC
CARSCTGGGPYEQYF
>TRBV18|TRBJ1-1|TRBD1|-
TGTGCCAGCTCACTTGACAGGGATGACGCTGAAGCTTTCTTT
CASSLDRDDAEAFF
>TRBV15|TRBJ2-7|TRBD2|few
TGTGCCACCAGCAGAGATCGGGGGGGAAGGTACGAGCAGTACTTC
CATSRDRGGRYEQYF
>TRBV7-7|TRBJ2-5|-|-
TGTGCCTTCAGGAGGGCAGCGCAATACCTCCAAGAGACCCAGTACTTC
CAFRRAAQYLQETQYF
>TRBV7-8|TRBJ1-5|TRBD1|-
TGTGCCAGCAGCCAGACGAGGGGGCGAGTTCAGCCCCAGCATTTT
CASSQTRGRVQPQHF
>TRBV7-9|TRBJ2-4|-|-
TGTGCCAGCAGCTCATATACAGGGCTTCAGTACTTC
CASSSYTGLQYF
>TRBV10-3|TRBJ2-1|TRBD2|-
TGTGCCATCAGCGACCTAGCGGGAGGTAGGAATGAGCAGTTCTTC
CAISDLAGGRNEQFF
>TRBV7-2|TRBJ2-3|-|-
TGTGCCAGCAGCCGTCCCATGGCACCTAGCACAGATACGCAGTATTTT
CASSRPMAPSTDTQYF
>TRBV28|TRBJ1-2|-|-
TGTGCCAGCAGAATACCCGGGACTTCCCCTAACTATGGCTACACCTTC
CASRIPGTSPNYGYTF
>TRBV11-2|TRBJ2-4|TRBD1|once
TGTGCCAGCAGCCCGACAGGGCGGAACATTCAGTACTTC
CASSPTGRNIQYF
>TRBV28|TRBJ1-2|-|-
TGTGCCAGCAGTGGTCCGGGAGGGGATGGCTACACCTTC
CASSGPGGDGYTF
>TRBV4-1|TRBJ2-2|-|-
TGCGCCAGCGGTTGGGCAACAACTCCCGCGAACACCGGGGAGCTGTTTTTT
CASGWATTPANTGELFF
>TRBV5-5|TRBJ1-2|TRBD1|few
TGTGCCAGCAGCAGACAGGGGCGAGGCTACACCTTC
CASSRQGRGYTF
>TRBV21-1|TRBJ1-2|-|-
TGTGCCAGCAGCCTTAACTTTCAGGGGGCGGGCTATGGCTACACCTTC
CASSLNFQGAGYGYTF
>TRBV2|TRBJ1-2|TRBD1|few
TGTGCCAGCAGTGAATCCTTCGGGACAGGGAAAGGCTACACCTTC
CASSESFGTGKGYTF
>TRBV7-2|TRBJ1-4|TRBD1|-
TGTGCCAGCAGCTTAACCAGGGGGGAAAAACTGTTTTTT
CASSLTRGEKLFF
>TRBV6-4|TRBJ1-5|-|-
TGTGCCAGCAGTCCGGGAAGCAATCAGCCCCAGCATTTT
CASSPGSNQPQHF
>TRBV2|TRBJ2-1|-|-
TGTGCCAGCAGTGAAGCGCGGAGAAAAGTCCAGTTCTTC
CASSEARRKVQFF
>TRBV2|TRBJ2-2|-|-
TGTGCCAGCAGGACGGAGGATGCAGGGGAGCTGTTTTTT
CASRTEDAGELFF
>TRBV5-6|TRBJ2-3|TRBD1|-
TGTGCCAGCAAAAGACAGGGGGCAGGGGATACGCAGTATTTT
CASKRQGAGDTQYF
>TRBV27|TRBJ2-7|TRBD2|-
TGTGCCAGCAGGTCAAGCGGGAGTGCGGGCGAGCAGTACTTC
CASRSSGSAGEQYF
>TRBV6-6|TRBJ2-5|TRBD2|once
TGTGCCAGCAGGCTTCGACTAGCGGGGCAAGAGACCCAGTACTTC
CASRLRLAGQETQYF
>TRBV4-2|TRBJ2-3|-|-
TGTGCCAGCAGCCAAGATGGGCAGTCCACAGATACGCAGTATTTT
CASSQDGQSTDTQYF
>TRBV18|TRBJ2-1|TRBD2|-
TGTGCCAGCTCACCTCCTGCGGGAGCCGGTAATGAGCAGTTCTTC
CASSPPAGAGNEQFF
>TRBV27|TRBJ1-6|-|-
TGTGCCAGCAGTTTAATTCGGGCGGGCCGTAATTCACCCCTCCACTTT
CASSLIRAGRNSPLHF
>TRBV6-5|TRBJ1-6|-|-
TGTGCCAGCTCGGACAGTACTAACATCCATTCACCCCTCCACTTT
CASSDSTNIHSPLHF
>TRBV28|TRBJ2-3|-|-
TGTGCCAGCAGTACCCCATGGACATCTAGCACAGATACGCAGTATTTT
CASSTPWTSSTDTQYF
>TRBV7-9|TRBJ2-7|-|-
TGTGCCAGCAGCTTATTGTCCGACGAGCAGTACTTC
CASSLLSDEQYF
>TRBV6-4|TRBJ2-1|TRBD2|once
TGTGCCAGCAGTGACTCGTTCGGGAGGGCCTACAATGAGCAGTTCTTC
CASSDSFGRAYNEQFF
>TRBV7-8|TRBJ2-2|-|-
TGTGCCAGCAGCTTAGGGGGCTTTCAGGGAGGGGAGCTGTTTTTT
CASSLGGFQGGELFF
>TRBV5-1|TRBJ2-6|-|-
TGCGCCAGCAGCTTCGACGGACTATCCGGGGCCAACGTCCTGACTTTC
CASSFDGLSGANVLTF
>TRBV13|TRBJ2-7|-|-
TGTGCCAGCAGCTTTCGGACAGACGAGCAGTACTTC
CASSFRTDEQYF
>TRBV28|TRBJ1-1|-|once
TGTGCCAGCAGCCCCCCTCTTGGCCAAAACACTGAAGCTTTCTTT
CASSPPLGQNTEAFF
>TRBV5-3|TRBJ1-4|TRBD1|-
TGTGCCAGAAGCGAGATCAACAGGGGGGTAGTGGAAAAACTGTTTTTT
CARSEINRGVVEKLFF
>TRBV9|TRBJ1-6|TRBD1|-
TGTGCCAGCAGCGTAGGCGAGGGGGGACAGGGAAATTCACCCCTCCACTTT
CASSVGEGGQGNSPLHF
>TRBV12-5|TRBJ2-5|-|-
TGTGCTAGTGGTACACAAGAGACCCAGTACTTC
CASGTQETQYF
>TRBV4-1|TRBJ2-3|-|-
TGCGCCAGCAGCCAAGTCGGAGTTCCCACAGATACGCAGTATTTT
CASSQVGVPTDTQYF